These 2 T cell receptor beta chains originate from one sample sequenced in a study of blood T cell repertoires in COVID-19. Measured with immunoSEQ multiplex PCR; TCRdb has only the in-frame clones, and not every one. The profile shows about 200,000 clones, 75% to 90% of them singletons. The sequenced sample consisted of peripheral blood. The receptors stem from a man aged 55-75 years with acute or convalescent COVID-19.

This sequence joins TRBV4-3 and TRBJ2-1; no reliable D call. The CDR3 extends over 14 amino acids. The germline V gene encodes CDR1 LGHNA and CDR2 YSLEER. V shed 0 bases and J shed 0 bases, with 3 bases lying between them. DNA for the CDR3: TGCGCCAGCAGCCAAGACCACTCCTACAATGAGCAGTTCTTC. Its translation: CASSQDHSYNEQFF.

This clone was counted only a few times. J is TRBJ2-7 and V is TRBV3-1 (or the pseudogene TRBV3-2); 10 nucleotides align to TRBD1. The CDR3 loop spans 13 amino acids. Unmatched junction bases numbered 1, after V lost 5 bases and J lost 3 bases. Germline V lookup: CDR1 LGHDT, CDR2 YNNKEL (reference sequence). DNA of the CDR3: TGTGCCAGCAGCGACAGGGGGCGCTACGAGCAGTACTTC. This sequence encodes CASSDRGRYEQYF.